This T cell receptor beta chain was obtained from a study of blood T cell repertoires in COVID-19. As for the study in general: PBMCs, B-cell-depleted T cells, or T cells were the source of the cDNA or gDNA that made up the material.

Data came from immunoSEQ multiplex PCR; TCRdb stores just in-frame clones and leaves some out. This sample yields some 390,000 clones, of which roughly 86% are seen a single time; about 2% belongs to the top ten. The CDR3 covers 12 residues. The V gene's germline CDR1 is MNHEY and CDR2 SVGAGI. The V and J ends lost 7 bases and 2 bases respectively, with 6 bases between them. The chain couples TRBV6-5 to TRBJ1-5; the D is unclear. Sequenced: peripheral blood. The receptor comes from a woman aged 55-75 years with COVID-19, enrolled during active disease. CDR3 in amino acids: CASMQGNQPQHF. In DNA, the CDR3 is TGTGCCAGCATGCAGGGCAATCAGCCCCAGCATTTT.